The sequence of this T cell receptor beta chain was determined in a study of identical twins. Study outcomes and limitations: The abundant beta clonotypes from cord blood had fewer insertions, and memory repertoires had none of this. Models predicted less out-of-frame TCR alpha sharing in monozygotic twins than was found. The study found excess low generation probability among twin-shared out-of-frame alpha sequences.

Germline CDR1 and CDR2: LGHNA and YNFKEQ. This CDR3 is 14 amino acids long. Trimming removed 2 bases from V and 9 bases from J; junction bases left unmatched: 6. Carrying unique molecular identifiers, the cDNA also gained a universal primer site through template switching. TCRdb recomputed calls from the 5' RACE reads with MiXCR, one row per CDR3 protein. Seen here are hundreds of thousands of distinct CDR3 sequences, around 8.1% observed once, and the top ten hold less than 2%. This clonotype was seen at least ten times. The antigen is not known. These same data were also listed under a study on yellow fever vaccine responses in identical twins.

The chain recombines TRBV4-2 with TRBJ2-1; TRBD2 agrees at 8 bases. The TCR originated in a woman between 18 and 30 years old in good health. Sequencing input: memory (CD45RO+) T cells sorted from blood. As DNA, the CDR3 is TGTGCCAGCAGCCAACCGGTGGGACTAGTTGAGCAGTTCTTC. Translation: CASSQPVGLVEQFF.